This is a list of T cell receptor beta chains from one sample in a study of blood T cell repertoires in COVID-19. Data came from immunoSEQ multiplex PCR; TCRdb stores just in-frame clones and leaves some out. The sample consists of 490,000 or so clones, around 85% of them appearing once. Source material: PBMCs or T cells enriched from blood (not recorded which). These receptors all come from a woman aged 55-69 years who had recovered from COVID-19. Both conserved end residues are trimmed from each CDR3.

V gene	CDR3 length	CDR3 protein
TRBV6-5	12	ASSHRVNNSPLH
TRBV9	14	ASSVGLAGAQDEQF
TRBV28	12	ASTGQGRPIEAF
TRBV2	19	ASSGLSRGGLTGGRYNEQF
TRBV4-2	15	ASSHAGTSGGKETQY
TRBV6-5	10	ASTAGFNEQY
TRBV10-3	11	AIGGTGSSPLH
TRBV30	12	AWTRRSSGNTIY
TRBV19	15	ASRTWTGAFANYGYT
TRBV10-3	14	AISGPGGSGANVLT
TRBV24-1	15	ATSGTPGQVFTGELF
TRBV11-2	13	ASSPLGTGRQTQY
TRBV6-5	13	ASRAGGAGQDTQY
TRBV12-5	15	ASGLVRGKGDTGELF
TRBV27	13	ASSPDWMSTDTQY
TRBV30	13	AWSAKFRGRDEAF
TRBV24-1	15	ATSVGTGSISTDTQY
TRBV6-1	11	ASSETGQQSQY
TRBV19	11	ASSPLDTREAF
TRBV2	10	ASSGLSDTQY
TRBV9	13	ASSVGGGKNEKLF
TRBV27	13	ASSLAPQGTDTQY
TRBV11-2	13	ASRSYWAGYTEAF
TRBV4-1	11	ASSQVEVETQY
TRBV2	12	ASSPVTEAYEQY
TRBV7-9	11	ASSLGEDTEAF
TRBV29-1	14	SVASALTGSYNEQF
TRBV10-2	12	ASSAREGNQPQH
TRBV4-1	13	ASSQVSRADNEQF
TRBV5-6	13	ASSPGTGLNYGYT
TRBV6-4	11	ASSLRQGTEAF
TRBV5-1	12	ASSLGTVYRELF
TRBV6-5	12	ASKTKGSTDTQY
TRBV6-5	10	ASSYSANEQY
TRBV10-3	11	AIRPTGIDEQY
TRBV12-5	12	ASGLTQGNTEAF
TRBV10-3	11	AISERGSTEAF
TRBV16	14	ASRRAGLVANEKLF
TRBV27	14	ASSLLGSGTKNIQY
TRBV5-1	14	ASSGRGLTNTGELF
TRBV15	13	ATSRDGQGFNEQF
TRBV6-6	14	ASSYTSGGLTGELF
TRBV5-1	14	ASSSTPGRGTDTQY
TRBV2	14	ASSFRAAGSSYEQY
TRBV7-8	17	ASSLPTPGLAGGAYEQY
TRBV6-5	13	ASKNLAGGLYEQY
TRBV10-1	13	ASRRDRGLNTEAF
TRBV12-5	16	ASGLGPGLAGAYGELF
TRBV29-1	13	SVDSRGGNTGELF
TRBV5-4	12	ASSLGDRAEKLF